This T cell receptor beta chain was identified in a study of early T cells in non-severe SARS-CoV-2 infection. Study context: Unpaired chains resulted from sequencing bulk RNA of unsorted whole blood.

MiXCR, applied by TCRdb to the 5' RACE reads, yields one record per CDR3 protein. The sample holds more than 75,000 distinct CDR3 sequences, 13% seen once. CDR1 SEHNR and CDR2 FQNEAQ come from the germline V gene (reference sequence). The length of the CDR3 is 15 residues. The germline V and J ends were trimmed by 7 bases and 4 bases, with 16 bases remaining between them. This receptor was identified in an adult who was a healthcare worker with PCR-confirmed SARS-CoV-2 infection or an uninfected control (not recorded which). Sequencing used whole blood. The rearrangement joins TRBV7-9 to TRBJ2-2; D might be TRBD1 (6 bases). The DNA for the CDR3 is TGTGCCAGCACCTCGACAGGCTCTACCACCGGGGAGCTGTTTTTT. Protein: CASTSTGSTTGELFF.